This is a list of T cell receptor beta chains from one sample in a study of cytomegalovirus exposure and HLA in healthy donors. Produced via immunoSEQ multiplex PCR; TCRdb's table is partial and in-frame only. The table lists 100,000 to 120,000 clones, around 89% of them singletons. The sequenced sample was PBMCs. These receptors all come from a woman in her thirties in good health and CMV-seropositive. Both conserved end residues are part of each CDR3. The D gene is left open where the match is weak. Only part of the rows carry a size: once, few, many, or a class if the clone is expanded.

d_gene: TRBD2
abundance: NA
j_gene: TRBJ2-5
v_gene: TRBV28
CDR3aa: CASSSSGAGAETQYF
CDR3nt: TGTGCCAGCAGTTCCTCGGGAGCGGGAGCAGAGACCCAGTACTTC

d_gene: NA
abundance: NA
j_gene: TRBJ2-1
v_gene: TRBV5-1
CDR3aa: CASSVQRTDDNEQFF
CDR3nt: TGCGCCAGCAGCGTCCAGCGGACGGACGACAATGAGCAGTTCTTC

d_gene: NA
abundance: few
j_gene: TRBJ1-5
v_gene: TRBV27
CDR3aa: CASSGGFGQPQHF
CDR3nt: TGTGCCAGCAGCGGGGGTTTCGGTCAGCCCCAGCATTTT

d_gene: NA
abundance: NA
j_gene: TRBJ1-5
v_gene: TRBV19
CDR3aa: CASSIRKSVEPQHF
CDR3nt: TGTGCCAGTAGTATCAGGAAGTCGGTGGAGCCCCAGCATTTT

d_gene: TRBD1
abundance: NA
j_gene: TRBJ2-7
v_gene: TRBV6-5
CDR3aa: CASSYDPTGSYEQYF
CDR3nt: TGTGCCAGCAGTTACGACCCGACAGGGTCCTACGAGCAGTACTTC

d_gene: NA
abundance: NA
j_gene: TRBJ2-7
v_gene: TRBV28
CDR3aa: CASSSNFSPSYEQYF
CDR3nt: TGTGCCAGCAGTTCGAACTTCTCCCCTTCCTACGAGCAGTACTTC

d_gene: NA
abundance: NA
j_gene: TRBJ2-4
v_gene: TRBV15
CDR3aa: CATSRSVRNIQYF
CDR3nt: TGTGCCACCAGCAGGAGTGTCCGAAACATTCAGTACTTC

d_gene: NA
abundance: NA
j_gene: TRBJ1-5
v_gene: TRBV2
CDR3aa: CASSSSRGPEPQHF
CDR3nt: TGTGCCAGCAGTTCTTCTAGGGGCCCAGAGCCCCAGCATTTT

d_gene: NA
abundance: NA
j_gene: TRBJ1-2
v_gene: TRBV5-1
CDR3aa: CASSLGWGGTNYGYTF
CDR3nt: TGCGCCAGCAGCTTGGGATGGGGAGGGACTAACTATGGCTACACCTTC

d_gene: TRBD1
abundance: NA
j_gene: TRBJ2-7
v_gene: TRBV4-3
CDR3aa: CASSQTRDRDHEQYF
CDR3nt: TGCGCCAGCAGCCAGACCCGGGACAGGGACCACGAGCAGTACTTC

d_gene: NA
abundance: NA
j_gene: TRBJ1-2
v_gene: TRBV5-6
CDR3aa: CASSSDSYGYTF
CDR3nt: TGTGCCAGCAGCTCGGACAGCTATGGCTACACCTTC

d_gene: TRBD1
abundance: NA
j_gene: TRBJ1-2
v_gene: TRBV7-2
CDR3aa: CASSLAPPMMAGGSNYGYTF
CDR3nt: TGTGCCAGCAGCTTAGCGCCCCCAATGATGGCAGGGGGATCTAACTATGGCTACACCTTC

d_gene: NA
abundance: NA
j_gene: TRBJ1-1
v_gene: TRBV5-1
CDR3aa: CASSPLGRVTEAFF
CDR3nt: TGCGCCAGCAGCCCCCTAGGGAGGGTCACTGAAGCTTTCTTT

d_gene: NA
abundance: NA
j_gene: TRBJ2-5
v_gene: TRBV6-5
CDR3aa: CASTNQETQYF
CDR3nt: TGTGCCAGCACCAACCAAGAGACCCAGTACTTC

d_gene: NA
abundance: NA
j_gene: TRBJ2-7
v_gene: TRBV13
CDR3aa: CASSLGTQGYEQYF
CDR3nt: TGTGCCAGCAGCCTAGGGACCCAGGGCTACGAGCAGTACTTC

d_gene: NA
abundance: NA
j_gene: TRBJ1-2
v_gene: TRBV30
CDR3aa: CAWSKGGTADSYGYTF
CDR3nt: TGTGCCTGGAGTAAAGGCGGGACCGCGGATTCCTATGGCTACACCTTC

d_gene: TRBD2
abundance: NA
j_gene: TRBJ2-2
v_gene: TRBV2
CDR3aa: CASTLLGLAGAANTGELFF
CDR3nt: TGTGCCAGCACCCTGCTGGGACTAGCGGGGGCGGCGAACACCGGGGAGCTGTTTTTT

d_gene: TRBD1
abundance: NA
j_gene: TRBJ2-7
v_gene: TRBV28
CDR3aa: CASSPPTGAASEQYF
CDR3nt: TGTGCCAGCAGTCCCCCGACAGGGGCAGCGAGCGAGCAGTACTTC

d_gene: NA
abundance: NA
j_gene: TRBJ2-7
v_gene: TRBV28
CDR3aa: CASSSAPGEQYF
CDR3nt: TGTGCCAGCAGTTCCGCCCCCGGGGAGCAGTACTTC

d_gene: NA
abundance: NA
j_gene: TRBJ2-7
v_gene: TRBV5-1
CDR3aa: CASSLAGGRAYEQYF
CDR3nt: TGCGCCAGCAGCTTGGCGGGCGGCAGGGCCTACGAGCAGTACTTC

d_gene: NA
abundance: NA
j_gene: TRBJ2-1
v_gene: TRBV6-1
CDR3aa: CASSEEFRGVQFF
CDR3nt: TGTGCCAGCAGTGAAGAATTCAGGGGGGTGCAGTTCTTC

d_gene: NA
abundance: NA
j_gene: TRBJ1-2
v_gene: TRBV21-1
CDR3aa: CASSKDPIPTGNNYGYTF
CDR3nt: TGTGCCAGCAGCAAAGACCCCATTCCGACAGGGAACAACTATGGCTACACCTTC

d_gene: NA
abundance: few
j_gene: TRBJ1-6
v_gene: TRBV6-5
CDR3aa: CASSYSVNSPLHF
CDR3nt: TGTGCCAGCAGTTACTCTGTAAATTCACCCCTCCACTTT

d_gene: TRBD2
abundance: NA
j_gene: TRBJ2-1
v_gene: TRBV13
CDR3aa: CASSPPRLAGVGYNEQFF
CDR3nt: TGTGCCAGCAGCCCCCCGAGGCTAGCGGGAGTGGGGTACAATGAGCAGTTCTTC

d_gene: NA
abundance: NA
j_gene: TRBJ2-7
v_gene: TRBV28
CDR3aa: CASTVRYRQSGSEQYF
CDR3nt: TGTGCCAGCACCGTAAGGTACCGACAGTCGGGCAGCGAGCAGTACTTC

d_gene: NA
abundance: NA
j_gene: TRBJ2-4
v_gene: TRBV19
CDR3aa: CASSRGRIAKNIQYF
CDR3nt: TGTGCCAGTAGTCGCGGGCGAATAGCCAAAAACATTCAGTACTTC

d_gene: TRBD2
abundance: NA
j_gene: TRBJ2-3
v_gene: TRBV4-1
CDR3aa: CASSHMPPGLAGVVGTDTQYF
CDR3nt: TGCGCCAGCAGCCATATGCCCCCCGGACTAGCGGGAGTAGTGGGCACAGATACGCAGTATTTT

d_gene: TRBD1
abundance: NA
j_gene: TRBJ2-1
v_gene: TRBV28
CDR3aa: CASSLLPGQGSNEQFF
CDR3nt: TGTGCCAGCAGTTTACTCCCGGGACAGGGGAGCAATGAGCAGTTCTTC

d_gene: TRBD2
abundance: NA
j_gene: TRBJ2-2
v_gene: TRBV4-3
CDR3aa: CASSQAGTRDTGELFF
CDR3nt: TGCGCCAGCAGCCAAGCCGGGACTAGGGACACCGGGGAGCTGTTTTTT

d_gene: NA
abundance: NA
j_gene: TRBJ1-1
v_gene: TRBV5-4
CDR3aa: CASSSGGADTEAFF
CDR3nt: TGTGCCAGCAGCTCGGGGGGCGCGGACACTGAAGCTTTCTTT

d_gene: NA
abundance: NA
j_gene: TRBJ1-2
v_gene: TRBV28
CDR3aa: CASVGGGGYTF
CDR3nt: TGTGCCAGTGTCGGGGGAGGCGGCTACACCTTC

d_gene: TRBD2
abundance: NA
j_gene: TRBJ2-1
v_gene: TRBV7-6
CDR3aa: CASSPGLAGGNEQFF
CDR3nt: TGTGCCAGCAGCCCGGGACTAGCGGGAGGCAATGAGCAGTTCTTC

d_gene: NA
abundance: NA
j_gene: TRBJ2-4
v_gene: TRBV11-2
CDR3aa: CASSLGTAGKNIQYF
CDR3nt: TGTGCCAGCAGCTTAGGTACTGCGGGAAAAAACATTCAGTACTTC

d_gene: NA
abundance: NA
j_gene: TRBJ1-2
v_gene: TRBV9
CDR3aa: CASSRGEYGYTF
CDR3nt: TGTGCCAGCAGCCGTGGGGAGTATGGCTACACCTTC

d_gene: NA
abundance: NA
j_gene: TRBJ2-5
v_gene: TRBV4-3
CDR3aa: CASSPGVGETQYF
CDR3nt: TGCGCCAGCAGCCCCGGCGTCGGGGAGACCCAGTACTTC

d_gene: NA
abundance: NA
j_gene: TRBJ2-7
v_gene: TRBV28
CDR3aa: CASSLGPTGNLYEQYF
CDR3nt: TGTGCCAGCAGTTTAGGGCCAACAGGGAATCTCTACGAGCAGTACTTC

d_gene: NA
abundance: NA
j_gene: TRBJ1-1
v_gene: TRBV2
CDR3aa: CASSEVDWGTEAFF
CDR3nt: TGTGCCAGCAGTGAAGTGGACTGGGGAACTGAAGCTTTCTTT

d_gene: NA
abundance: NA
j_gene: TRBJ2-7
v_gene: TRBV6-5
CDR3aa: CASSYSISSYEQYF
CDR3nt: TGTGCCAGCAGTTACTCTATAAGTAGCTACGAGCAGTACTTC

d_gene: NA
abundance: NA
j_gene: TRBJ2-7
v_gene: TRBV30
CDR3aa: CAWSAGSTYEQYF
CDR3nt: TGTGCCTGGAGTGCAGGCAGTACCTACGAGCAGTACTTC

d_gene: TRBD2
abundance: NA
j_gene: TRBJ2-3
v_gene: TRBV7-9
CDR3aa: CASSPGTTGTDTQYF
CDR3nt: TGTGCCAGCAGCCCCGGGACTACCGGCACAGATACGCAGTATTTT

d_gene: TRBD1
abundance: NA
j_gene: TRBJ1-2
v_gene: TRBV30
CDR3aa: CAWNRDRVYGYTF
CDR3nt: TGTGCCTGGAACCGGGACAGAGTCTATGGCTACACCTTC

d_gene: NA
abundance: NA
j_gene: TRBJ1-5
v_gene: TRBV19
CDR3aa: CASTGGGGGNQPQHF
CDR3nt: TGTGCCAGTACAGGCGGGGGGGGAGGTAATCAGCCCCAGCATTTT

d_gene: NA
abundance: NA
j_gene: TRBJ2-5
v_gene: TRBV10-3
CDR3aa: CAIGWRDQETQYF
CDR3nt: TGTGCCATTGGATGGAGGGATCAAGAGACCCAGTACTTC

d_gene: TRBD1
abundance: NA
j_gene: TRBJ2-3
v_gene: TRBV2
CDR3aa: CASSFGTGSTDTQYF
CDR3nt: TGTGCCAGCAGTTTCGGGACAGGGAGCACAGATACGCAGTATTTT

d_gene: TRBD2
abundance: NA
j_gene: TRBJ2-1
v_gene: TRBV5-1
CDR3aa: CASSLAGGGNEQFF
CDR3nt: TGCGCCAGCAGCTTAGCGGGGGGTGGCAATGAGCAGTTCTTC

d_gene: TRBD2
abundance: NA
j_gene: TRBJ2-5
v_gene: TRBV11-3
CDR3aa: CASSLSSGVGETQYF
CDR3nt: TGTGCCAGCAGCTTAAGTAGCGGGGTAGGAGAGACCCAGTACTTC

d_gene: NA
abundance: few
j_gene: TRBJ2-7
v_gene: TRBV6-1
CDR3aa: CASSGSFWRAFSYEQYF
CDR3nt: TGTGCCAGCAGTGGATCCTTTTGGAGGGCTTTCTCCTACGAGCAGTACTTC

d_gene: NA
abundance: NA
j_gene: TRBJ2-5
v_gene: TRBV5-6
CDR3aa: CASSLLRIQETQYF
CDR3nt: TGTGCCAGCAGCTTGCTCAGAATTCAAGAGACCCAGTACTTC

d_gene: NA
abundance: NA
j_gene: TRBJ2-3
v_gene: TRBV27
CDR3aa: CASSLSGSPDTQYF
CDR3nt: TGTGCCAGCAGTTTATCGGGTAGCCCAGATACGCAGTATTTT

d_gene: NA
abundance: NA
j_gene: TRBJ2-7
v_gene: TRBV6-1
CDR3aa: CASSSRYEQYF
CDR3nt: TGTGCCAGCAGTTCCCGCTACGAGCAGTACTTC

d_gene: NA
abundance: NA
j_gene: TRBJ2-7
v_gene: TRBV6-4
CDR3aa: CASSDRDPSYEQYF
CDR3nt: TGTGCCAGCAGTGATCGGGATCCATCCTACGAGCAGTACTTC

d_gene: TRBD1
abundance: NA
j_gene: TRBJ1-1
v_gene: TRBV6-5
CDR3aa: CASSRDRISNTEAFF
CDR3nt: TGTGCCAGCAGTAGGGACAGGATCTCGAACACTGAAGCTTTCTTT

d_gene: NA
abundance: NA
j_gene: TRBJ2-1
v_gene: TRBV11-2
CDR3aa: CASSRQSSYNEQFF
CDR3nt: TGTGCCAGCAGTCGACAGAGCTCCTACAATGAGCAGTTCTTC

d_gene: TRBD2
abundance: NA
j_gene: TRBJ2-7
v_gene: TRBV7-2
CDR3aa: CASSSPAGTSRRQYF
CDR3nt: TGTGCCAGCAGCTCTCCGGCCGGGACTAGCAGGAGGCAGTACTTC